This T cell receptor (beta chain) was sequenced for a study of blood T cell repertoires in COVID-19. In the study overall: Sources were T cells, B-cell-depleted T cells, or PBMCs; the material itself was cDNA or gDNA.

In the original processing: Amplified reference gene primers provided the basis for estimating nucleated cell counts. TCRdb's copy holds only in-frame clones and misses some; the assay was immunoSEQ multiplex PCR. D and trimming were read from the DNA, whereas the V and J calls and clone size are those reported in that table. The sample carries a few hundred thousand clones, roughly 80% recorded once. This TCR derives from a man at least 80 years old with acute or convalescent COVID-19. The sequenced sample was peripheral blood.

For the CDR3, the DNA is TGTGCCAGCAGCGCGACAGGGGACTATGGCTACACCTTC. Its translation is CASSATGDYGYTF. The chain recombines TRBV7-3 with TRBJ1-2, with TRBD1 matching 8 bases. The CDR3 contains 13 residues. The junction had 2 bases not matched to a gene; V was cut back by 5 bases and J by 3 bases. Germline values: CDR1 SGHTA, CDR2 FQGTGA.